This TCR beta chain was identified during a study of blood T cells in healthy people across ages. Next came a second PCR, run for about 6 to 12 cycles, which used a sample-barcoded 5' primer along with a J-beta primer mix. TCRdb reprocessed the 5' RACE reads with MiXCR, giving one entry per CDR3 protein. The sample contains approximately 1.5 million distinct CDR3 sequences, about 42% of which appear only once. What was sequenced was blood. The clonotype comes from a young woman in good health.

The DNA of the CDR3 is TGTGCCAGCAGCTTAGGGTTTGGCGGGGGTTATTACAATGAGCAGTTCTTC. It is translated as CASSLGFGGGYYNEQFF. This rearrangement joins TRBV7-9 to TRBJ2-1, with TRBD2 matching over 7 bases. CDR1 and CDR2 (germline): SEHNR, FQNEAQ (reference sequence). This CDR3 is 17 amino acids long. V was clipped by 1 base and J by 4 bases; unmatched bases: 10.